These 3 T cell receptor beta chains came from one sample sequenced in a study of T cell changes during pregnancy in multiple sclerosis. Libraries were prepared by immunoSEQ multiplex PCR; TCRdb keeps only in-frame clonotypes and omits some of them. The table shows approximately 39,000 clones, with over 80% occurring only once. Sequencing was carried out using PBMCs (not recorded whether the cells were cultured). Receptor source: a female donor with multiple sclerosis, enrolled in a pregnancy study.

The chain has TRBV2 and TRBJ2-2; no clear D. Germline loops: CDR1 SNHLY, CDR2 FYNNEI. CDR3 size: 13 residues. Trimming removed 3 bases from V and 2 bases from J, with 4 bases in between. CDR3 residues: CASSDYNTGELFF. The CDR3 DNA follows: TGTGCCAGCAGTGATTATAACACCGGGGAGCTGTTTTTT.

The chain recombines TRBV5-1 with TRBJ2-1, with D possibly matching TRBD1 (5 bases). The CDR3 consists of 14 residues. CDR1 is SGHRS, CDR2 YFSETQ, per germline. Trimming took 8 bases from V and 6 from J, leaving 18 bases between them. This CDR3 reads CASAPDMGRNEQFF. In DNA, the CDR3 is TGCGCCAGTGCCCCCGACATGGGGCGCAATGAGCAGTTCTTC.

V is TRBV6-6 and J is TRBJ1-4; D gene ambiguous. Per germline, CDR1 MNHNY and CDR2 SVGAGI (reference sequence). The CDR3 runs 12 residues. The germline V and J ends were trimmed by 2 bases and 3 bases, with 1 base remaining between them. The CDR3 sequence is CASSYANEKLFF. In DNA form, the CDR3 reads TGTGCCAGCAGTTACGCTAATGAAAAACTGTTTTTT.